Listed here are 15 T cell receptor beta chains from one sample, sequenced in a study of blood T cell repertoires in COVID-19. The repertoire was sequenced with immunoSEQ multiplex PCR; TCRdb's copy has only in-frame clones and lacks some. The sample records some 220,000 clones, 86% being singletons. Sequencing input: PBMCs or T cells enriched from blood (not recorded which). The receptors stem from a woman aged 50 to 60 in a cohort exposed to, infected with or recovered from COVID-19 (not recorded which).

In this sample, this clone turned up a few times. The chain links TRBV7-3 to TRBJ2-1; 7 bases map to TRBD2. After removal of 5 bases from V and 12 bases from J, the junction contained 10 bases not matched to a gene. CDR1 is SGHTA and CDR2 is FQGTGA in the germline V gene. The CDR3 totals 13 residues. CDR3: CASSPPGGLGQFF. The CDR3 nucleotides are TGTGCCAGCAGCCCCCCGGGGGGATTAGGGCAGTTCTTC.

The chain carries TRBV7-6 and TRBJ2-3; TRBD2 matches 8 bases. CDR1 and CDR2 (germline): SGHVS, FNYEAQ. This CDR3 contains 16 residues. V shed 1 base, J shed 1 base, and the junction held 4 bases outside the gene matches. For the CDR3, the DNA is TGTGCCAGCAGCTTAGTGGCGGGGGGCGGCACAGATACGCAGTATTTT. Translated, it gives CASSLVAGGGTDTQYF.

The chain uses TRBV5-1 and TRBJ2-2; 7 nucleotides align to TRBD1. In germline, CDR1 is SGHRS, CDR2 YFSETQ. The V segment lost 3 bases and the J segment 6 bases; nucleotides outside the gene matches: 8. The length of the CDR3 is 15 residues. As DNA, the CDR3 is TGCGCCAGCAGCTCCGGGACAGAGCGCGCCGGGGAGCTGTTTTTT. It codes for CASSSGTERAGELFF.

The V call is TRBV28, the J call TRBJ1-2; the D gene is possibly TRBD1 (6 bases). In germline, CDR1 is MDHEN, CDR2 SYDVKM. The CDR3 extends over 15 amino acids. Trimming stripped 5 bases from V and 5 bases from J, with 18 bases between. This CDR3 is CASSLGGGLRYGYTF. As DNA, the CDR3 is TGTGCCAGCAGTCTCGGGGGGGGCCTAAGGTATGGCTACACCTTC.

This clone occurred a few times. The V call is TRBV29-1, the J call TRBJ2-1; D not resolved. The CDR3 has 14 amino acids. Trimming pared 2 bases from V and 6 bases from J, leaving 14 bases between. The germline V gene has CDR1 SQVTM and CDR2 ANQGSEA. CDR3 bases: TGCAGCGTTGAACGTAGGCTCGACTTCAATGAGCAGTTCTTC. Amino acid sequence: CSVERRLDFNEQFF.

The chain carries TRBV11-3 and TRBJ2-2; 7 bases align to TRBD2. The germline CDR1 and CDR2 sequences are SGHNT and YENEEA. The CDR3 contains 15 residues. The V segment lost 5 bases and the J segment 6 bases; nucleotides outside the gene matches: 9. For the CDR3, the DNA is TGTGCCAGCAGCCTAACTGCGGGGGTATCCGGGGAGCTGTTTTTT. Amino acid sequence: CASSLTAGVSGELFF. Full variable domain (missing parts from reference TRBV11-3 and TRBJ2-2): EAGVVQSPRYKIIEKKQPVAFWCNPISGHNTLYWYLQNLGQGPELLIRYENEEAVDDSQLPKDRFSAERLKGVDSTLKIQPAELGDSAVYLCASSLTAGVSGELFFGEGSRLTVL.

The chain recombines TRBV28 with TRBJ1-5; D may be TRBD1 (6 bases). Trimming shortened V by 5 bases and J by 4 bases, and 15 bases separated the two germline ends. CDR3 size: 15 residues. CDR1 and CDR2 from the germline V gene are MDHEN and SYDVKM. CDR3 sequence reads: CASSGVDSINQPQHF. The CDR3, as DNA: TGTGCCAGCAGTGGGGTGGACAGCATAAATCAGCCCCAGCATTTT.

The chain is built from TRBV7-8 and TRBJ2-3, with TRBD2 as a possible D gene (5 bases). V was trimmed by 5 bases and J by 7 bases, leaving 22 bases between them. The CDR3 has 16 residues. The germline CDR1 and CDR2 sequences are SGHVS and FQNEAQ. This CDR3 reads CASSVAGGLARYTQYF. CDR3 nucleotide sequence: TGTGCCAGCAGCGTCGCCGGCGGGTTAGCCCGTTATACGCAGTATTTT.

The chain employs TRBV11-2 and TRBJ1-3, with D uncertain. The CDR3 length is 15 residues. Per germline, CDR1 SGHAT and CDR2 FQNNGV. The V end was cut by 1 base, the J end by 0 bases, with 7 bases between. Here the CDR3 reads CASSLGTSSGNTIYF. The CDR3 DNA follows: TGTGCCAGCAGCTTAGGAACTTCCTCTGGAAACACCATATATTTT.

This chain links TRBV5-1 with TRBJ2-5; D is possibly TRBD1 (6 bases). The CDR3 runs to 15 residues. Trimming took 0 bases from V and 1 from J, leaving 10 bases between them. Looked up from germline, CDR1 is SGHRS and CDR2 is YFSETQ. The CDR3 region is CASSLAGTSQETQYF. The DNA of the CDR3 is TGCGCCAGCAGCTTGGCCGGGACATCCCAAGAGACCCAGTACTTC.

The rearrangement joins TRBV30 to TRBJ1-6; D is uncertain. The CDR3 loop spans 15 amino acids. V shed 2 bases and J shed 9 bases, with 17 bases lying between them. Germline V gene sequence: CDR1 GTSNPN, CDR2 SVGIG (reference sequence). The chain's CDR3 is CAWSQDRTGSSPLHF. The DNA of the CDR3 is TGTGCCTGGAGTCAAGACCGGACTGGGAGTTCACCCCTCCACTTT. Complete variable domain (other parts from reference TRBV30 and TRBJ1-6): SQTIHQWPATLVQPVGSPLSLECTVEGTSNPNLYWYRQAAGRGLQLLFYSVGIGQISSEVPQNLSASRPQDRQFILSSKKLLLSDSGFYLCAWSQDRTGSSPLHFGNGTRLTVT.

The CDR3 region has the DNA TGTGCCAGCAGTTCCAGCCCGTCAGGGGTCAACGAGCAGTACTTC. Its translation is CASSSSPSGVNEQYF. The rearrangement links TRBV28 to TRBJ2-7; possibly TRBD1 for D (6 bases). Germline CDR1 reads MDHEN; CDR2 reads SYDVKM. Between the trimmed V and J ends, which lost 4 bases and 5 bases, there was a span of 18 bases. This CDR3 region has 15 residues. The full variable domain, completed using reference TRBV28 and TRBJ2-7, is DVKVTQSSRYLVKRTGEKVFLECVQDMDHENMFWYRQDPGLGLRLIYFSYDVKMKEKGDIPEGYSVSREKKERFSLILESASTNQTSMYLCASSSSPSGVNEQYFGPGTRLTVT.

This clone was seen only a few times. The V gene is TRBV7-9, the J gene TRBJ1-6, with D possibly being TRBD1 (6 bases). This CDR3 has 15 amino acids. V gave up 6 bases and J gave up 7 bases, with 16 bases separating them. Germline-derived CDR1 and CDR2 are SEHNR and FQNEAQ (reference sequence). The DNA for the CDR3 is TGTGCCAGCAGGCTAGCAGGGGCAGGGAATTCACCCCTCCACTTT. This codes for CASRLAGAGNSPLHF.

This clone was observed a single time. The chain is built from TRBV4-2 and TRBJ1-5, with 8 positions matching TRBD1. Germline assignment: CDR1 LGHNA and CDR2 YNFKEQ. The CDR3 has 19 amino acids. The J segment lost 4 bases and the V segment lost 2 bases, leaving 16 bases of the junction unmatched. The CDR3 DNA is TGTGCCAGCAGCCAAACGTTATCGGGGACAGGCCTCAGGAATCAGCCCCAGCATTTT. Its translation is CASSQTLSGTGLRNQPQHF.

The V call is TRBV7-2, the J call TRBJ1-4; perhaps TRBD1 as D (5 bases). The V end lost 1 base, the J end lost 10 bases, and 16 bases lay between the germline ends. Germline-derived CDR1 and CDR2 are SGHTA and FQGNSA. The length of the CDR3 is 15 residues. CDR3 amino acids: CASSLGAGEGRKLFF. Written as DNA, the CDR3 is TGTGCCAGCAGCTTAGGGGCGGGAGAGGGGAGAAAACTGTTTTTT.